The clone carrying this TCR beta chain was counted a single time. This table comes from immunoSEQ multiplex PCR, and its TCRdb copy is limited to in-frame clones, with some not included. The repertoire consists of about 310,000 clones, with more than 75% occurring once and the leading ten covering 1%. This entry comes from a study of blood T cell repertoires in COVID-19. Germline CDR1 and CDR2: MGHRA and YSYEKL. The CDR3 contains 14 residues. The V segment lost 4 bases and the J segment 5 bases; nucleotides outside the gene matches: 6. Sequences were obtained from peripheral blood. The clonotype originates from a man in his fifties with active or convalescent COVID-19. This sequence joins TRBV4-1 and TRBJ1-2; 8 positions match TRBD1. CDR3 loop: CASSPGTGTYGYTF. The CDR3 DNA is TGCGCCAGCAGCCCCGGGACAGGAACATATGGCTACACCTTC.